The sequence of this T cell receptor beta chain was determined in a study of PD-1 blockade in classical Hodgkin lymphoma. Assay: immunoSEQ multiplex PCR; the TCRdb copy retains only in-frame clones and omits some. The sample records some 9,100 clones, around four fifths being singletons. Trimming shortened V by 1 base and J by 2 bases, and 18 bases separated the two germline ends. The CDR3 sequence is 18 residues long. Germline CDR1 reads SNHLY; CDR2 reads FYNNEI. The time point: cycle 4 day 1 (C4D1), after five to seven weeks of nivolumab. Relapse was seen in all patients after autologous stem cell transplantation, and brentuximab vedotin exposure was variable. Thawed PBMCs yielded CD4+ T cells through magnetic negative selection.

The rearrangement uses TRBV2 and TRBJ1-3; no clear D gene. The origin of this receptor is a human donor with classical Hodgkin lymphoma. Material: CD4+ T cells from blood, obtained before the fourth cycle of nivolumab. The CDR3 DNA follows: TGTGCCAGCAGTGAAGATCGGGCTAAGGTGGTGGCTGGAAACACCATATATTTT. This translates into CASSEDRAKVVAGNTIYF.